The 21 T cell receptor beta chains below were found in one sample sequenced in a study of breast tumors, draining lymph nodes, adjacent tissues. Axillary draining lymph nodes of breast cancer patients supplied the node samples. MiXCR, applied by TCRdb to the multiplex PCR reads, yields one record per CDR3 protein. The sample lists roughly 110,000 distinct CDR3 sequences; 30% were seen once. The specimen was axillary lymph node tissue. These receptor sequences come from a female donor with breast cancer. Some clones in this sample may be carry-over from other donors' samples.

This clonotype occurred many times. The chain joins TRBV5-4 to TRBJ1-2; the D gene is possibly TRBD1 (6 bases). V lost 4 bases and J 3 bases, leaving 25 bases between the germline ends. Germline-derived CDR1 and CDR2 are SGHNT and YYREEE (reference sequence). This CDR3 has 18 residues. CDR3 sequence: CASSDGRGEWGSDYGYTF. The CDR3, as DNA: TGTGCCAGCAGCGACGGCAGGGGCGAGTGGGGGAGTGACTATGGCTACACCTTC.

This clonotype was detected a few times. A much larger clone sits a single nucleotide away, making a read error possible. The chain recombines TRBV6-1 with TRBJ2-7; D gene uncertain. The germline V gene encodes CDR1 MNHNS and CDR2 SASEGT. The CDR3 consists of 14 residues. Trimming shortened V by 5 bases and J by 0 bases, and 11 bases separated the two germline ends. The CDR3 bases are TGTGCCAGCAGTCGCCGGGTTAACTCCTACGAGCAGTACTTC. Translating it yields CASSRRVNSYEQYF.

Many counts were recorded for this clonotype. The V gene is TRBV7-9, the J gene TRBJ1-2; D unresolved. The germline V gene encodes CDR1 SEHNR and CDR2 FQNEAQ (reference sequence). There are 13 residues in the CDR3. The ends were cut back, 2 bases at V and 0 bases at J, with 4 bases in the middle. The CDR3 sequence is CASSLCANYGYTF. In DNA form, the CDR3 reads TGTGCCAGCAGCTTATGTGCTAACTATGGCTACACCTTC.

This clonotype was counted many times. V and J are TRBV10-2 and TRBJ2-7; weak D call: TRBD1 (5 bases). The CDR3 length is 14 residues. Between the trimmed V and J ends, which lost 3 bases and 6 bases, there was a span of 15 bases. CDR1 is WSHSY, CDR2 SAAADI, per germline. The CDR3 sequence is CASSEYLPQGEQYF. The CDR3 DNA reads TGCGCCAGCAGTGAATACCTCCCCCAGGGCGAGCAGTACTTC.

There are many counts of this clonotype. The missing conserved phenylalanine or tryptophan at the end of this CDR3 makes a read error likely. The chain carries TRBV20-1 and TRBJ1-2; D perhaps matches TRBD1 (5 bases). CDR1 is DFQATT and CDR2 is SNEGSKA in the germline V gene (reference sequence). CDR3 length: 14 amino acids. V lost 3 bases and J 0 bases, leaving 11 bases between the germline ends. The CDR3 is CSASKQGSNYGYTL. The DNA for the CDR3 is TGCAGTGCTAGCAAGCAGGGTTCTAACTATGGCTACACCCTC.

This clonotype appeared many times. CDR3 nucleotide sequence: TGTGCCAGCAGCCAAGATCCGCTAGCGGGAGTGACAGATACGCAGTATTTT. It codes for CASSQDPLAGVTDTQYF. The gene calls are TRBV3-1 and TRBJ2-3; TRBD2 matches 10 bases. V was pared by 0 bases and J by 3 bases, with 6 bases of the junction left unmatched. This CDR3 has 17 amino acids. In germline, CDR1 is LGHDT, CDR2 YNNKEL (reference sequence).

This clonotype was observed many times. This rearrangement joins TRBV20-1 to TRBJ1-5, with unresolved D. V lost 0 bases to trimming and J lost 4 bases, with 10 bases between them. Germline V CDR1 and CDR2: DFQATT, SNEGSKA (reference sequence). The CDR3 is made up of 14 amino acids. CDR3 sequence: CSAREPGKNQPQHF. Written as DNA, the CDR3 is TGCAGTGCTAGAGAGCCGGGGAAGAATCAGCCCCAGCATTTT.

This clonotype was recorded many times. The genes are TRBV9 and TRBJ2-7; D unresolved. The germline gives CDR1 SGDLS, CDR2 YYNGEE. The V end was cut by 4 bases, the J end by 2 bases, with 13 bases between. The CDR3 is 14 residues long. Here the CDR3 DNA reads TGTGCCAGCAGCCCCTCCAGTAACGCCTACGAGCAGTACTTC. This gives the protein CASSPSSNAYEQYF. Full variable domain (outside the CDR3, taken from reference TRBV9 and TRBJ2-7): DSGVTQTPKHLITATGQRVTLRCSPRSGDLSVYWYQQSLDQGLQFLIQYYNGEERAKGNILERFSAQQFPDLHSELNLSSLELGDSALYFCASSPSSNAYEQYFGPGTRLTVT.

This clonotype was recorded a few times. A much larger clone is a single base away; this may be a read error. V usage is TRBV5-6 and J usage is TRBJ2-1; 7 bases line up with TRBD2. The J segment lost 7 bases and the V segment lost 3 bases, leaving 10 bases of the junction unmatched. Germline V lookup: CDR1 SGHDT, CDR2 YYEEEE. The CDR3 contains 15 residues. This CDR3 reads CASSSRAPGRNEQFF. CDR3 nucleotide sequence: TGTGCCAGCAGCTCCAGGGCTCCCGGGAGGAATGAGCAGTTCTTC.

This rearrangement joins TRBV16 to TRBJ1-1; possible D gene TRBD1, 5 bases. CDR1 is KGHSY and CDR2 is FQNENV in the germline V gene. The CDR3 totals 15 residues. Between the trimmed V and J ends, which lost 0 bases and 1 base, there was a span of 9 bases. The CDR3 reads CASSQSGPGNTEAFF. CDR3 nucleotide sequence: TGTGCCAGCAGCCAATCGGGACCAGGGAACACTGAAGCTTTCTTT.

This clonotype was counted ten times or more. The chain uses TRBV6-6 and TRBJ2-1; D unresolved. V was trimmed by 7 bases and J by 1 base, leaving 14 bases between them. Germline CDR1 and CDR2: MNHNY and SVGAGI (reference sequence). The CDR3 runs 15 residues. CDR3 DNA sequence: TGTGCCAGCACTGTTAGGGTAGATTCCTACAATGAGCAGTTCTTC. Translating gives CASTVRVDSYNEQFF.

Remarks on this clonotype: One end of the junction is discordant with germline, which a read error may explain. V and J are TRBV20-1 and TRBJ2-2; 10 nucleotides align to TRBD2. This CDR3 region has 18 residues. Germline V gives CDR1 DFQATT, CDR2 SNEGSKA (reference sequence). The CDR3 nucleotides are TGCAGTGTTAGAGTAGCCCTAGCGGGGGCCCTGAACACCGGGGAGCTGTTTTTT. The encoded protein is CSVRVALAGALNTGELFF.

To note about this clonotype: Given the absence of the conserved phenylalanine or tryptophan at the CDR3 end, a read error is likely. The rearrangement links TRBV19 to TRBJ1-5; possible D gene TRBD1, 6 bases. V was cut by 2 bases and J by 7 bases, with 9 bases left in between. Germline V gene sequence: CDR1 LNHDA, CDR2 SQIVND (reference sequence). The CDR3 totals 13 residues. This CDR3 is CASSIYGGQPQHL. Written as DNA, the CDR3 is TGTGCCAGTAGTATATATGGGGGCCAGCCCCAGCATCTT.

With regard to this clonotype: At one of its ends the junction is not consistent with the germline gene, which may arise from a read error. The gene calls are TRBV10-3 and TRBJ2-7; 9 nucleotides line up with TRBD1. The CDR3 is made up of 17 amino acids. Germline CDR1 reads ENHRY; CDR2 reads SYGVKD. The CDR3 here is CVISGEGQGLSSHEQYF. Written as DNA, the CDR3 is TGTGTCATCAGTGGGGAGGGACAGGGATTAAGCTCCCACGAGCAGTACTTC.

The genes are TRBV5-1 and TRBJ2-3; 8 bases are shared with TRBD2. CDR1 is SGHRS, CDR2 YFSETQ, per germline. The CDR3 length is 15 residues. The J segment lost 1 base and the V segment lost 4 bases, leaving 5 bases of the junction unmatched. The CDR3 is CASSTAGGGTDTQYF. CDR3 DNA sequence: TGCGCCAGCAGCACGGCGGGGGGTGGCACAGATACGCAGTATTTT.

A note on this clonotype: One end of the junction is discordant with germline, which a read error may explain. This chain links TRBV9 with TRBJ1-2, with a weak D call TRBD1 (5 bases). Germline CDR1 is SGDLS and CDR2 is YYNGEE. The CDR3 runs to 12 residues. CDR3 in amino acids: CASSLGTPVPVF. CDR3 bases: TGTGCCAGCAGCCTCGGGACGCCTGTCCCAGTCTTC.

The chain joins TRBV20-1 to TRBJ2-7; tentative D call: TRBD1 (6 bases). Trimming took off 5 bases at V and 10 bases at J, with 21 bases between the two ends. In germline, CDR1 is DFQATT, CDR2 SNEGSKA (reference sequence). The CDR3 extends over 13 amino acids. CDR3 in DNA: TGCAGTGCTGTGGACAGCTCGGATGGCAGACAGTACTTC. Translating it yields CSAVDSSDGRQYF.

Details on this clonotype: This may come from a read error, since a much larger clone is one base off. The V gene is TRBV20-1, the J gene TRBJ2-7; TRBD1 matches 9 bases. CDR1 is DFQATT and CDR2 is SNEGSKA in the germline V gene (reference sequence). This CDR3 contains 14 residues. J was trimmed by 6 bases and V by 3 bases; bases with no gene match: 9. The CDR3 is CSASPWTGDSEQYF. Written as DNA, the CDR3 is TGCAGTGCTAGTCCCTGGACAGGGGACTCCGAGCAGTACTTC.

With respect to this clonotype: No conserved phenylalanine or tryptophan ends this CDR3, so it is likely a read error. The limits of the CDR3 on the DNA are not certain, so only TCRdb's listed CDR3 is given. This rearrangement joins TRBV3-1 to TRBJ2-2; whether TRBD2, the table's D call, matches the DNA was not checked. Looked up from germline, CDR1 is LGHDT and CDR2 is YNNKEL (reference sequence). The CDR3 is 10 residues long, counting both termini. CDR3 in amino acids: CASSLRRGGR.

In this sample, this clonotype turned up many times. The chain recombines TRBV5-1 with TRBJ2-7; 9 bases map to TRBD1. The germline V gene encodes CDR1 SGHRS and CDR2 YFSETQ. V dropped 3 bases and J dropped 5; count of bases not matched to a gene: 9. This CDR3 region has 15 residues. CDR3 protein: CASSSTGTGFDEQYF. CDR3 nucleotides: TGCGCCAGCAGCTCAACCGGGACAGGGTTCGACGAGCAGTACTTC. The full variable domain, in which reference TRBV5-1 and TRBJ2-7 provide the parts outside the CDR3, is KAGVTQTPRYLIKTRGQQVTLSCSPISGHRSVSWYQQTPGQGLQFLFEYFSETQRNKGNFPGRFSGRQFSNSRSEMNVSTLELGDSALYLCASSSTGTGFDEQYFGPGTRLTVT.

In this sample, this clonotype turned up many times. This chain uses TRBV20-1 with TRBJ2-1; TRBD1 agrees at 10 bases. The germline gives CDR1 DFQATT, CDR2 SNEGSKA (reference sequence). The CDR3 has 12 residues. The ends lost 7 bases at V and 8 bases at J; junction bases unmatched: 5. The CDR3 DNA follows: TGCAGTGTTTTCGACAGGGGGCATGAGCAGTTCTTC. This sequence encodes CSVFDRGHEQFF.